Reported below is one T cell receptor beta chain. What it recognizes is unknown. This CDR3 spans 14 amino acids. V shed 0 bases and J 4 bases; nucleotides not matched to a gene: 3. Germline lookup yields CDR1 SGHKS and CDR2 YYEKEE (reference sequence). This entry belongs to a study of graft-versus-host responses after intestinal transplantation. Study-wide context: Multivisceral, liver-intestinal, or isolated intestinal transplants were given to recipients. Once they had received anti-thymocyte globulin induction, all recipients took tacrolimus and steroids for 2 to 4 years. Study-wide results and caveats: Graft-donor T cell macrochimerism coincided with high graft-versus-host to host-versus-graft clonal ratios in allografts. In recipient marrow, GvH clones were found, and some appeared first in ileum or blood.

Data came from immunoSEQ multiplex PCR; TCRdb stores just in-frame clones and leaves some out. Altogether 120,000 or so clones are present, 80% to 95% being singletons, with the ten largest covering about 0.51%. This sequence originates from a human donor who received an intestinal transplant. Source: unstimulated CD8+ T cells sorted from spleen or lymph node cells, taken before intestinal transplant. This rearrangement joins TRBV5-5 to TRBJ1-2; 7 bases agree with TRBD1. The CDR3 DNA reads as TGTGCCAGCAGCTTGGAGGACAGGTTCTATGGCTACACCTTC. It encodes CASSLEDRFYGYTF. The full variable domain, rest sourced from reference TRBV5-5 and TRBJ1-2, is DAGVTQSPTHLIKTRGQQVTLRCSPISGHKSVSWYQQVLGQGPQFIFQYYEKEERGRGNFPDRFSARQFPNYSSELNVNALLLGDSALYLCASSLEDRFYGYTFGSGTRLTVV.